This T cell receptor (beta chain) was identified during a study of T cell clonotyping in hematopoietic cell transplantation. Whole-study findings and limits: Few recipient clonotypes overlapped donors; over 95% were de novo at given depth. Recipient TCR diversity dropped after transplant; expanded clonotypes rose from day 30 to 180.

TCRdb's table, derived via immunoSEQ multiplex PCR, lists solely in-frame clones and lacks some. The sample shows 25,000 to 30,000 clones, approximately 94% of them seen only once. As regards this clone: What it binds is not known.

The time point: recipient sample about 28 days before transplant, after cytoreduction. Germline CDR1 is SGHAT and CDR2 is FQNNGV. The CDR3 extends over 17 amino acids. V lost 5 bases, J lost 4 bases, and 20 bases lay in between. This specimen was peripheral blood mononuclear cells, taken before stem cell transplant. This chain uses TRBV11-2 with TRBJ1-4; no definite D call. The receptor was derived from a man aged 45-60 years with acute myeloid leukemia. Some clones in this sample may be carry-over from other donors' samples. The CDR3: CASSPVLKWFNNEKLFF. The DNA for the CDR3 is TGTGCCAGCAGCCCAGTGTTAAAGTGGTTTAATAATGAAAAACTGTTTTTT. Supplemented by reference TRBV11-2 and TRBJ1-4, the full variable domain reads EAGVAQSPRYKIIEKRQSVAFWCNPISGHATLYWYQQILGQGPKLLIQFQNNGVVDDSQLPKDRFSAERLKGVDSTLKIQPAKLEDSAVYLCASSPVLKWFNNEKLFFGSGTQLSVL.